The 21 T cell receptor beta chains below were found in one sample sequenced in a study of beta chain features in type 1 diabetes. The whole isolated RNA underwent reverse transcription, so sequencing captured expressed TCRB transcripts. The data were produced by immunoSEQ multiplex PCR, yet TCRdb's version contains in-frame clones alone and is incomplete. This sample has some 700,000 clones, with around an eighth found just once. Overall study findings and caveats: Shorter TCRB CDR3s, moderately but significantly so, marked every one of the four CD4+ subsets in Type 1 diabetes patients.

The antigens of these receptors remain unknown. The specimen was naive CD4+ T cells from blood. These receptors were obtained from a man younger than 30 with type 1 diabetes.

This clone was picked up a small number of times. J is TRBJ1-4 and V is TRBV4-2, with TRBD1 as a possible D gene (6 bases). This CDR3 is built from 15 residues. V lost 3 bases, J lost 8 bases, and 16 bases lay in between. Germline CDR1 is LGHNA and CDR2 is YNFKEQ. CDR3 nucleotide sequence: TGTGCCAGCAGCCAGTCTAGACAGGCTGGCGAAAAACTGTTTTTT. It codes for CASSQSRQAGEKLFF.

As to this clone: Distinct nucleotide sequences in the sample also encode this CDR3. The chain employs TRBV11-1 and TRBJ1-1; D is possibly TRBD1 (6 bases). CDR1 and CDR2 from the germline V gene are SGHAT and FQDESV (reference sequence). The V gene lost 4 bases and the J gene lost 1 base, with 13 bases spanning the gap. There are 15 residues in the CDR3. The CDR3 sequence is CASSSPLQGNTEAFF. CDR3 coding DNA: TGTGCCAGCAGCTCGCCGTTACAGGGGAACACTGAAGCTTTCTTT.

The gene calls are TRBV12-2 and TRBJ2-3; TRBD2, the D gene given by the table, was not confirmed from the DNA. TRBV12-2 is a known pseudogene. The CDR3 has 16 residues. The CDR3 here is CASRLGQRGAEDTQYF. CDR3 sequence (DNA): TGTGCAAGTCGCTTAGGGCAGCGGGGGGCCGAAGATACGCAGTATTTT.

About this clone itself: The same CDR3 also results from other DNA sequences found in this sample. The chain uses TRBV9 and TRBJ1-1; TRBD1 is a possible D gene (5 bases). CDR3 length: 15 residues. V was pared by 2 bases and J by 0 bases, with 11 bases between. Germline V gene lookup returns CDR1 SGDLS and CDR2 YYNGEE. The CDR3 loop is CASSVVGAMNTEAFF. The CDR3 nucleotides read TGTGCCAGCAGCGTTGTCGGGGCGATGAACACTGAAGCTTTCTTT.

This clone occurred a few times. The chain has TRBV23-1 and TRBJ2-7; tentatively, D is TRBD1 or TRBD2 (6 bases each). TRBV23-1 is an ORF, and what it does is uncertain. The CDR3 is 16 residues long. Trimming removed 0 bases at V and 2 bases at J, with 14 bases between. The CDR3 nucleotides read TGCGCCAGCAGTCAATCTCGGGGGCAAAAGACCTACGAGCAGTACTTC. It is translated as CASSQSRGQKTYEQYF.

The genes are TRBV28 and TRBJ2-7, with a weak D call TRBD2 (5 bases). This CDR3 region has 14 residues. With 5 bases removed from V and 2 bases from J, the gap between germline ends came to 13 bases. Germline loops: CDR1 MDHEN, CDR2 SYDVKM. CDR3 DNA sequence: TGTGCCAGCAGTCTCCCGGACGGGACCTACGAGCAGTACTTC. Protein: CASSLPDGTYEQYF.

The V and J genes are TRBV5-8 and TRBJ1-2, with 8 bases aligning to TRBD1. The V gene's germline CDR1 is SGHTS and CDR2 YDEGEE. The junction had 3 bases not matched to a gene; V was cut back by 0 bases and J by 8 bases. The CDR3 has 13 residues. The CDR3 bases are TGTGCCAGCAGCTTGGAGGGACAGGCCGGCTACACCTTC. This sequence encodes CASSLEGQAGYTF.

The sample holds a few counts of this clone. The chain uses TRBV29-1 and TRBJ1-4; 8 nucleotides match TRBD1. The V and J ends lost 3 bases and 4 bases, in that order; junction bases with no gene match: 7. Germline loops: CDR1 SQVTM, CDR2 ANQGSEA. The CDR3 runs 15 residues. The CDR3 spells CSVDGQGAGNEKLFF. As DNA, the CDR3 is TGCAGCGTTGATGGGCAGGGGGCCGGTAATGAAAAACTGTTTTTT.

The chain couples TRBV5-6 to TRBJ1-5, with 9 bases lining up with TRBD1. The V and J ends lost 5 bases and 2 bases, in that order; junction bases with no gene match: 8. The CDR3 totals 16 residues. In germline, CDR1 is SGHDT, CDR2 YYEEEE. The CDR3 DNA sequence: TGTGCCAGCAGTACTCTGGACAGGGGAGGCAATCAGCCCCAGCATTTT. This sequence encodes CASSTLDRGGNQPQHF.

V usage is TRBV6-1 and J usage is TRBJ1-6; TRBD1 is a possible D gene (5 bases). The germline gives CDR1 MNHNS, CDR2 SASEGT. Trimming took 3 bases from V and 6 from J, leaving 6 bases between them. The CDR3 sequence is 13 residues long. The DNA for the CDR3 is TGTGCCAGCAGTGACAGGGTTAATTCACCCCTCCACTTT. Translated, it gives CASSDRVNSPLHF.

The rearrangement links TRBV6-5 to TRBJ2-1; 9 bases align to TRBD2. Trimming at V came to 0 bases and at J to 7 bases, leaving 7 bases not matched to a gene. CDR1 and CDR2 from the germline V gene are MNHEY and SVGAGI. CDR3 length equals 16 residues. CDR3 sequence: CASSYSVAGATNEQFF. The CDR3 DNA reads TGTGCCAGCAGTTACTCGGTAGCGGGGGCGACTAATGAGCAGTTCTTC.

This clone was counted between two and nine times. The genes are TRBV10-3 and TRBJ2-5, with 9 bases lining up with TRBD1. This CDR3 is 14 amino acids long. With V trimmed by 6 bases and J by 5 bases, 7 bases remained unmatched. Germline V gives CDR1 ENHRY, CDR2 SYGVKD. This CDR3 is CAISPQGAGETQYF. As DNA, the CDR3 is TGTGCCATCAGCCCACAGGGGGCGGGGGAGACCCAGTACTTC.

The chain carries TRBV2 and TRBJ1-2; D possibly corresponds to TRBD1 (5 bases). Trimming took 8 bases from V and 0 from J, leaving 16 bases between them. CDR3 length: 15 amino acids. CDR1 is SNHLY and CDR2 is FYNNEI in the germline V gene. The CDR3 DNA sequence: TGTGCCAGCGGGACGGCCCCGGAAGCTAACTATGGCTACACCTTC. This gives the protein CASGTAPEANYGYTF.

The table lists this clone with a few counts. This sequence joins TRBV2 and TRBJ2-1; D may be TRBD2 (6 bases). V lost 6 bases to trimming and J lost 3 bases, with 9 bases between them. Germline V gene data show CDR1 as SNHLY and CDR2 as FYNNEI. The CDR3 extends over 13 amino acids. The CDR3 nucleotides read TGTGCCAGCAGAGGGACTTACTACAATGAGCAGTTCTTC. As protein: CASRGTYYNEQFF.

This clone was observed a few times. V and J are TRBV12-5 and TRBJ1-2; D gene ambiguous. CDR1 and CDR2 (germline): LGHNT, FRNRAP. The CDR3 length is 14 residues. V was shortened by 7 bases and J by 8 bases, with 20 bases between the two germline ends. The CDR3 sequence is CASAPEGRTRGYTF. The CDR3 DNA is TGTGCTAGTGCCCCCGAAGGCCGCACTCGGGGCTACACCTTC. The full variable domain, rest sourced from reference TRBV12-5 and TRBJ1-2, is DARVTQTPRHKVTEMGQEVTMRCQPILGHNTVFWYRQTMMQGLELLAYFRNRAPLDDSGMPKDRFSAEMPDATLATLKIQPSEPRDSAVYFCASAPEGRTRGYTFGSGTRLTVV.

The rearrangement joins TRBV7-9 to TRBJ2-1; 8 nucleotides align to TRBD2. The CDR3 runs to 16 residues. With 2 bases clipped from V and 3 bases from J, the junction kept 6 bases outside the gene matches. Germline V gene sequence: CDR1 SEHNR, CDR2 FQNEAQ (reference sequence). The CDR3 nucleotides are TGTGCCAGCAGCTTAAGGGCTAGCGGGTTCTACAATGAGCAGTTCTTC. Translated, it gives CASSLRASGFYNEQFF.

This clone was seen more than once but under ten times. The genes are TRBV7-2 and TRBJ1-5; D call uncertain. This CDR3 is built from 14 residues. Germline CDR1 SGHTA, CDR2 FQGNSA. Deletions cut 3 bases from V and 0 bases from J, with 6 bases between. Here the CDR3 reads CASSLVVSNQPQHF. DNA for the CDR3: TGTGCCAGCAGCTTGGTGGTTAGCAATCAGCCCCAGCATTTT.

This chain joins TRBV30 and TRBJ2-5, with 7 bases fitting TRBD1. This CDR3 spans 16 amino acids. V lost 2 bases, J lost 6 bases, and 15 bases stayed unmatched. The germline gives CDR1 GTSNPN, CDR2 SVGIG (reference sequence). In DNA form, the CDR3 reads TGTGCCTGGAGTTGGGCAGGGACAGTCCAGATTCAGACCCAGTACTTC. Encoded protein: CAWSWAGTVQIQTQYF.

Regarding this clone: Other nucleotide sequences from this sample produce the same CDR3. This chain's CDR3 is CASSGLNQPQHF. Here the CDR3 DNA reads TGTGCCAGCTCAGGACTGAATCAGCCCCAGCATTTT. The rearrangement uses TRBV19 and TRBJ1-5, with no clear D. The CDR3 contains 12 residues. The germline gives CDR1 LNHDA, CDR2 SQIVND (reference sequence). With 9 bases removed from V and 4 bases from J, the gap between germline ends came to 10 bases.

This clone was counted only a few times. The rearrangement uses TRBV19 and TRBJ1-5; possibly TRBD1 for D (6 bases). Germline V gene data show CDR1 as LNHDA and CDR2 as SQIVND (reference sequence). The ends were cut back, 6 bases at V and 3 bases at J, with 9 bases in the middle. The CDR3 is 13 amino acids. The CDR3 reads CASSRGHNQPQHF. The CDR3 nucleotides read TGTGCCAGTAGCCGGGGGCACAATCAGCCCCAGCATTTT.

This clone was observed a few times. V gene TRBV15 combines with J gene TRBJ2-3, with D unclear. Germline V gives CDR1 LNHNV, CDR2 YYDKDF (reference sequence). Trimming removed 0 bases from V and 8 bases from J, with 12 bases in between. The CDR3 extends over 14 amino acids. CDR3 residues: CATSRDLASSTQYF. The CDR3, as DNA: TGTGCCACCAGCAGAGATCTGGCAAGCAGTACGCAGTATTTT.